The 12 T cell receptor beta chains below all came from one sample that was sequenced in a study of blood T cell repertoires in COVID-19. Data came from immunoSEQ multiplex PCR; TCRdb stores just in-frame clones and leaves some out. The table includes roughly 230,000 clones, roughly 86% detected once. Sequencing was done on a sample of peripheral blood. Every receptor here comes from a man aged 50 to 59 with acute or convalescent COVID-19.

The gene calls are TRBV2 and TRBJ1-1, with a tentative D call TRBD1 (5 bases). V was trimmed by 1 base and J by 4 bases, leaving 10 bases between them. Germline CDR1 and CDR2: SNHLY and FYNNEI. The CDR3 is 14 amino acids. For the CDR3, the DNA is TGTGCCAGCAGTGAAGTACGACAGTCCACTGAAGCTTTCTTT. Its translation is CASSEVRQSTEAFF.

The V and J genes are TRBV5-4 and TRBJ2-3; TRBD2 aligns across 9 bases. The CDR3 covers 14 residues. Germline V gene data show CDR1 as SGHNT and CDR2 as YYREEE (reference sequence). V was pared by 0 bases and J by 6 bases, with 2 bases of the junction left unmatched. This CDR3 is CASSLVAGADTQYF. The CDR3 DNA follows: TGTGCCAGCAGCTTGGTAGCGGGAGCCGATACGCAGTATTTT.

V and J are TRBV5-1 and TRBJ1-2; a possible D gene is TRBD1 (6 bases). This CDR3 contains 13 residues. Looked up from germline, CDR1 is SGHRS and CDR2 is YFSETQ. With 2 bases removed from V and 4 bases from J, the gap between germline ends came to 9 bases. DNA of the CDR3: TGCGCCAGCAGCTTCGACAGGTCCTATGGCTACACCTTC. Its protein is CASSFDRSYGYTF.

This chain connects TRBV5-1 to TRBJ2-7, with TRBD2 matching over 15 bases. The V and J ends lost 4 bases and 4 bases, in that order; junction bases with no gene match: 6. The CDR3 extends over 16 amino acids. Germline lookup yields CDR1 SGHRS and CDR2 YFSETQ. The CDR3 DNA sequence: TGCGCCAGCAGCGCTGGGACTAGCGGGAGGAGATACGAGCAGTACTTC. As protein: CASSAGTSGRRYEQYF.

The chain joins TRBV12-5 to TRBJ1-1; D ambiguous. The CDR3 is 15 residues long. V was trimmed by 0 bases and J by 5 bases, leaving 13 bases between them. Germline CDR1 and CDR2: LGHNT and FRNRAP. The CDR3 sequence: CASGLVGTLSTEAFF. CDR3 DNA sequence: TGTGCTAGTGGTTTGGTGGGCACCCTTTCAACTGAAGCTTTCTTT.

V gene TRBV7-8 combines with J gene TRBJ2-1; 7 bases fit TRBD2. The junction had 18 bases not matched to a gene; V was cut back by 4 bases and J by 12 bases. The CDR3 length is 16 residues. The germline gives CDR1 SGHVS, CDR2 FQNEAQ. As DNA, the CDR3 is TGTGCCAGCAGCTCCCTAAGCGGGAAAGGGTTAAAGAGGCAGTTCTTC. Residues: CASSSLSGKGLKRQFF.

V and J are TRBV27 and TRBJ1-5; maybe TRBD1 (5 bases). CDR1 MNHEY and CDR2 SMNVEV come from the germline V gene (reference sequence). The V end was cut by 9 bases, the J end by 4 bases, with 16 bases between. The length of the CDR3 is 14 residues. The CDR3 nucleotides read TGTGCCAGTTCTAGGGGAAAGGGTAATCAGCCCCAGCATTTT. It codes for CASSRGKGNQPQHF.

In the case of this clone: At the DNA level, this CDR3 is encoded by other sequences in the same sample as well. The genes are TRBV24-1 and TRBJ2-5, with TRBD2 matching over 11 bases. This CDR3 is built from 14 residues. CDR1 and CDR2 (germline): KGHDR, SFDVKD. The trim removed 3 bases at V and 5 bases at J, leaving 1 base unmatched. The CDR3 DNA reads as TGTGCCACCAGTGATGCTAGCGGGGGGGAGACCCAGTACTTC. Its translation is CATSDASGGETQYF.

This clone was observed once. The chain employs TRBV5-6 and TRBJ2-7; 10 bases fit TRBD1. V dropped 2 bases and J dropped 5; count of bases not matched to a gene: 4. This CDR3 is built from 14 residues. Germline V gene sequence: CDR1 SGHDT, CDR2 YYEEEE. CDR3 amino acids: CASSFGTGVHEQYF. The CDR3, as DNA: TGTGCCAGCAGCTTCGGGACAGGGGTGCACGAGCAGTACTTC.

A word on this clone: The junction differs from germline at one of its ends, possibly a read error. The chain combines TRBV19 with TRBJ2-1; D is unresolved. Germline V gene data show CDR1 as LNHDA and CDR2 as SQIVND (reference sequence). This CDR3 contains 12 residues. The CDR3 sequence is CPENPPYNEQFF. In DNA form, the CDR3 reads TGCCCCGAGAACCCCCCTTACAATGAGCAGTTCTTC.

The chain combines TRBV11-2 with TRBJ2-7; possible D gene TRBD1, 6 bases. V was shortened by 3 bases and J by 3 bases, with 12 bases between the two germline ends. CDR3 length equals 14 residues. Germline assignment: CDR1 SGHAT and CDR2 FQNNGV. As DNA, the CDR3 is TGTGCCAGCAGCTTCTCGGACAGCGTCTACGAGCAGTACTTC. This translates into CASSFSDSVYEQYF.

This clone is a singleton in its sample. The J gene is TRBJ2-1, the V gene TRBV5-4, with D possibly TRBD2 on 6 matching bases. V lost 5 bases, J lost 7 bases, and 13 bases lay in between. Germline V gives CDR1 SGHNT, CDR2 YYREEE (reference sequence). This CDR3 is built from 13 residues. CDR3 sequence reads: CASSDGSGNEQFF. In DNA form, the CDR3 reads TGTGCCAGCAGTGACGGGAGTGGGAATGAGCAGTTCTTC.